The TCR beta chain under discussion was sequenced for a study of cytomegalovirus exposure and HLA in healthy donors. Concerning this clone: No antigen is known for it.

Study-level findings and limits: While the bulk of TCR sequences proved rare, some public TCRs turned up in many donors.

PCR primers comprised 60 Vbeta and 13 Jbeta primers. Authors' data handling: The count from a later analysis was tens of millions of unique TCR beta chains, some 9.9 million of them shared. Only in-frame clones appear in the TCRdb table, and some are missing; sequencing was by immunoSEQ multiplex PCR. From that table come the V and J calls and clone size; the DNA was used to work out D and trimming. The table shows roughly 180,000 clones, with over 80% occurring only once. The CDR3 totals 14 residues. Germline values: CDR1 MNHEY, CDR2 SMNVEV (reference sequence). V was shortened by 4 bases and J by 1 base, with 11 bases between the two germline ends.

The sequence derives from a boy aged 2 to 9 in good health and CMV-seronegative. Material for sequencing was PBMCs. The chain has TRBV27 and TRBJ2-7; D is uncertain. CDR3 sequence (DNA): TGTGCCAGCAGTTCGACTCGCCTATCCTACGAGCAGTACTTC. This translates into CASSSTRLSYEQYF.